This TCR beta chain was sequenced for a study of blood T cells in healthy people across ages. Study-level points and caveats: The study found TCR beta diversity correlated strongly with naive T cell percentage.

The draw of peripheral blood yielded roughly 9.1 milliliters from each donor. This clonotype was picked up a small number of times. Its antigen remains unknown. Using a J-beta primer mix together with a sample-barcoded 5' primer, a second PCR was run for about 6 to 12 cycles. The template-switch adaptor was a 5' adaptor with 12 random nucleotides. It tagged each cDNA molecule. One entry per CDR3 protein, called by TCRdb with MiXCR from the 5' RACE reads. The profile shows 1.5 million to 2 million distinct CDR3 sequences, about two fifths of them singletons. With 4 bases removed from V and 5 bases from J, the gap between germline ends came to 8 bases. The germline gives CDR1 MGHDK, CDR2 SYGVNS. The CDR3 contains 12 residues.

Sequencing was done on a sample of blood. This TCR came from a human donor in good health. The rearrangement uses TRBV25-1 and TRBJ2-5, with a tentative D call TRBD2 (6 bases). The CDR3 nucleotides are TGTGCCAGCAGTGCTGGGAGGGAGACCCAGTACTTC. Protein sequence: CASSAGRETQYF.